Listed below are T cell receptor beta chains from one sample, sequenced in a study of cytomegalovirus exposure and HLA in healthy donors. This table comes from immunoSEQ multiplex PCR, and its TCRdb copy is limited to in-frame clones, with some not included. The data show around 170,000 clones, 82% seen once. Sequencing was done on a sample of PBMCs. The source of these receptors is a woman between 18 and 29 years old in good health and CMV-seronegative. The CDR3 runs from the conserved cysteine through the conserved F or W. A D gene is named only where the DNA matches it firmly. Size is omitted from some rows. Given values are once, few, many or a class for expanded clones.

d_call clone_size j_call v_call cdr3_aa cdr3_nt
- - TRBJ1-4 TRBV7-9 CASSEPAGVEEKLFF TGTGCCAGCAGCGAACCCGCGGGGGTCGAAGAAAAACTGTTTTTT
- - TRBJ2-3 TRBV21-1 CASRLAGGTDTQYF TGTGCCAGCAGACTAGCGGGAGGCACAGATACGCAGTATTTT
TRBD2 once TRBJ2-3 TRBV25-1 CASSARGAGTDTQYF TGTGCCAGCAGTGCGCGGGGGGCGGGTACAGATACGCAGTATTTT
TRBD2 - TRBJ2-2 TRBV6-5 CASNSAGGPGELFF TGTGCCAGCAATTCAGCGGGGGGGCCCGGGGAGCTGTTTTTT
- - TRBJ2-7 TRBV7-5 CVRSQTTSASYEQYF TGTGTCAGAAGCCAAACTACTAGCGCTTCCTACGAGCAGTACTTC
TRBD2 - TRBJ2-1 TRBV29-1 CSGGRAGWNEQFF TGCAGTGGCGGGAGGGCCGGTTGGAATGAGCAGTTCTTC
TRBD2 - TRBJ2-5 TRBV5-4 CASSLTSGAGETQYF TGTGCCAGCAGCTTGACTAGCGGGGCCGGAGAGACCCAGTACTTC
TRBD1 - TRBJ1-2 TRBV28 CASILGTGFGYTF TGTGCCAGCATACTCGGGACAGGGTTTGGCTACACCTTC
- few TRBJ2-1 TRBV5-1 CASSFGGATYNEQFF TGCGCCAGCAGCTTTGGGGGCGCCACCTACAATGAGCAGTTCTTC
- once TRBJ2-5 TRBV29-1 CSVEDQGGASTLETQYF TGCAGCGTTGAAGATCAGGGGGGAGCTTCCACCTTAGAGACCCAGTACTTC
- - TRBJ2-5 TRBV7-9 CASSLGTAQETQYF TGTGCCAGCAGCTTAGGGACAGCCCAAGAGACCCAGTACTTC
- - TRBJ2-1 TRBV2 CASSEVRARGNEQFF TGTGCCAGCAGTGAAGTCAGGGCTAGGGGAAATGAGCAGTTCTTC
- - TRBJ2-6 TRBV6-5 CASGSGANVLTF TGTGCCTCGGGGTCTGGGGCCAACGTCCTGACTTTC
- - TRBJ2-1 TRBV7-8 CASSSGLWQRVNEQFF TGTGCCAGCAGCTCCGGCCTTTGGCAGCGGGTCAATGAGCAGTTCTTC
- once TRBJ1-4 TRBV27 CASSFSATNEKLFF TGTGCCAGCAGTTTTTCAGCAACTAATGAAAAACTGTTTTTT
TRBD1 - TRBJ1-1 TRBV19 CASRDRAGNTEAFF TGTGCCAGTAGAGACAGGGCCGGGAACACTGAAGCTTTCTTT
- - TRBJ2-7 TRBV10-2 CASSEGGSYEQYF TGCGCCAGCAGTGAGGGGGGGTCCTACGAGCAGTACTTC
- - TRBJ2-7 TRBV7-9 CASSHGDYEQYF TGTGCCAGCAGCCACGGGGATTACGAGCAGTACTTC
TRBD1 - TRBJ1-3 TRBV5-1 CASSKDRGNTIYF TGCGCCAGCAGCAAGGACAGGGGAAACACCATATATTTT
TRBD2 - TRBJ2-1 TRBV10-3 CAIDSGGGNEQFF TGTGCCATCGATAGCGGGGGGGGCAATGAGCAGTTCTTC
TRBD2 - TRBJ2-1 TRBV27 CASSYGLAGLYGNEQFF TGTGCCAGCAGTTACGGGCTAGCGGGCTTGTATGGCAATGAGCAGTTCTTC
- - TRBJ1-3 TRBV2 CAILTSISSGNTIYF TGTGCTATCTTGACTTCCATAAGCTCTGGAAACACCATATATTTT
- - TRBJ2-5 TRBV7-6 CASSLALGAGRETQYF TGTGCCAGCAGCTTAGCGCTGGGGGCGGGCAGGGAGACCCAGTACTTC
TRBD1 - TRBJ2-1 TRBV5-1 CASGKWDRDYNEQFF TGCGCCAGCGGAAAATGGGACAGGGATTACAATGAGCAGTTCTTC
- - TRBJ2-3 TRBV18 CASSPRLLTPPTDTQYF TGTGCCAGCTCACCTCGCCTTCTGACACCCCCCACAGATACGCAGTATTTT
TRBD1 few TRBJ2-3 TRBV5-1 CASSSTGPDTQYF TGCGCCAGCAGCTCGACAGGGCCAGATACGCAGTATTTT
TRBD2 - TRBJ2-2 TRBV10-2 CATDASGGAPVRNTGELFF TGCGCCACCGACGCTAGCGGGGGGGCCCCGGTTCGTAACACCGGGGAGCTGTTTTTT
- - TRBJ1-4 TRBV2 CASSFPGTNEKLFF TGTGCCAGCAGTTTCCCGGGAACTAATGAAAAACTGTTTTTT
- - TRBJ1-2 TRBV10-2 CASSDRSRVDGYTF TGCGCCAGCAGTGATCGGTCCAGGGTCGATGGCTACACCTTC
TRBD2 - TRBJ2-1 TRBV9 CASSVGGGSNEQFF TGTGCCAGCAGCGTAGGGGGGGGGTCCAATGAGCAGTTCTTC
- - TRBJ2-5 TRBV5-1 CASSVGTTKETQYF TGCGCCAGCAGCGTCGGGACAACTAAAGAGACCCAGTACTTC
TRBD1 - TRBJ2-7 TRBV7-9 CASSLGQGNHEQYF TGTGCCAGCAGCTTAGGACAGGGGAACCACGAGCAGTACTTC
TRBD1 - TRBJ1-4 TRBV6-5 CASSYQTGGIEKLFF TGTGCCAGCAGTTACCAAACAGGGGGGATTGAAAAACTGTTTTTT